This T cell receptor beta chain appears in the sequencing data of a study of CD8+ T cells in alopecia areata. This clone has just a few counts. RNA extraction and reverse transcription yielded cDNA as sequencing template. Using immunoSEQ multiplex PCR, the repertoire was profiled, and TCRdb retains in-frame clones only, with some absent. The data hold about 280,000 clones, with about 62% observed a single time. The CDR3 contains 12 residues. CDR1 MNHNY and CDR2 SVGAGI come from the germline V gene (reference sequence). Trimming stripped 8 bases from V and 3 bases from J, with 9 bases between. Indicated treatment: oral pan-JAK inhibitor, 5-10 mg twice daily.

The sequence derives from a human donor with alopecia areata. The chain uses TRBV6-6 and TRBJ2-3, with TRBD1 as a possible D gene (6 bases). Sequencing was performed on CD4+ T cells sorted from blood, taken at week 24, from a patient treated with tofacitinib. The CDR3 loop is CASEGGTDTQYF. CDR3 in DNA: TGTGCCAGCGAAGGGGGTACAGATACGCAGTATTTT.